The next 31 T cell receptor beta chains were all read from a single sample in a study of T cells in Graves' hyperthyroidism and ophthalmopathy. Template material for amplifying TCR beta CDR3 regions consisted of RNA transcripts. The TCR CDR3 was amplified in a first-round RT-PCR using the HTBI primer set. Each CDR3 protein is one row after TCRdb ran MiXCR on the multiplex PCR reads. The table lists about 640,000 distinct CDR3 sequences, roughly 20% of them singletons. Source material: blood. The receptors stem from a young man with Graves' ophthalmopathy.

This clonotype was picked up many times. V is TRBV28 and J is TRBJ1-3; D may be TRBD1 (5 bases). The CDR3 length is 14 residues. Germline loops: CDR1 MDHEN, CDR2 SYDVKM. Trimming left V 6 bases short and J 2 bases short, with 11 bases between. The CDR3 coding sequence is TGTGCCAGCAGACGACAGTTTACTGGAAACACCATATATTTT. Translating gives CASRRQFTGNTIYF.

This clonotype was seen many times. The rearrangement joins TRBV6-2 or TRBV6-3 to TRBJ1-1; D possibly corresponds to TRBD1 (6 bases). CDR1 and CDR2 from the germline V gene are MNHEY and SVGEGT. The CDR3 spans 18 residues. Trimming removed 4 bases at V and 0 bases at J, with 21 bases between. The chain's CDR3 is CASSSPPATGSMNTEAFF. The CDR3 region has the DNA TGTGCCAGCAGTTCCCCACCCGCGACAGGATCGATGAACACTGAAGCTTTCTTT.

V and J are TRBV19 and TRBJ2-2; the D call may be TRBD1 or TRBD2 (5 bases each). V lost 6 bases and J 4 bases, leaving 15 bases between the germline ends. The length of the CDR3 is 15 residues. Per germline, CDR1 LNHDA and CDR2 SQIVND (reference sequence). The CDR3 nucleotides read TGTGCCAGTAGCGCTGGTGGTGGGGGCACCGGGGAGCTGTTTTTT. Protein: CASSAGGGGTGELFF.

This clonotype was observed a handful of times. The chain couples TRBV19 to TRBJ1-1; a possible D gene is TRBD1 (5 bases). The length of the CDR3 is 11 residues. CDR1 LNHDA and CDR2 SQIVND come from the germline V gene (reference sequence). V was trimmed by 7 bases and J by 7 bases, leaving 10 bases between them. The CDR3 sequence: CASIWGIEAFF. Written as DNA, the CDR3 is TGTGCCAGTATTTGGGGGATTGAAGCTTTCTTT. Full variable domain (missing parts from reference TRBV19 and TRBJ1-1): DGGITQSPKYLFRKEGQNVTLSCEQNLNHDAMYWYRQDPGQGLRLIYYSQIVNDFQKGDIAEGYSVSREKKESFPLTVTSAQKNPTAFYLCASIWGIEAFFGQGTRLTVV.

This chain links TRBV7-9 with TRBJ2-3, with 10 bases identical to TRBD2. J was trimmed by 0 bases and V by 5 bases; bases with no gene match: 11. The CDR3 has 18 amino acids. Germline V lookup: CDR1 SEHNR, CDR2 FQNEAQ (reference sequence). Here the CDR3 reads CASSEGQIAGGSTDTQYF. The CDR3 DNA sequence: TGTGCCAGCAGCGAGGGGCAGATAGCGGGAGGCAGCACAGATACGCAGTATTTT.

The table lists this clonotype with a few counts. This chain joins TRBV19 and TRBJ1-1; D is ambiguous. The CDR3 spans 12 residues. CDR1 and CDR2 from the germline V gene are LNHDA and SQIVND (reference sequence). Trimming took off 7 bases at V and 0 bases at J, with 6 bases between the two ends. Written as DNA, the CDR3 is TGTGCCAGTAAGGCAGTGAACACTGAAGCTTTCTTT. Protein sequence: CASKAVNTEAFF.

V usage is TRBV6-2 or TRBV6-3 and J usage is TRBJ2-7; 9 nucleotides agree with TRBD2. Germline V CDR1 and CDR2: MNHEY, SVGEGT. V was clipped by 0 bases and J by 3 bases; unmatched bases: 6. The CDR3 is made up of 16 amino acids. CDR3 sequence: CASSYSTSGLFYEQYF. CDR3 nucleotides: TGTGCCAGCAGTTACTCGACTAGCGGACTATTCTACGAGCAGTACTTC.

The sample holds a few counts of this clonotype. The chain is built from TRBV6-1 and TRBJ2-1; the D gene is possibly TRBD2 (5 bases). V was trimmed by 5 bases and J by 0 bases, leaving 8 bases between them. The CDR3 extends over 14 amino acids. The germline CDR1 and CDR2 sequences are MNHNS and SASEGT. CDR3 in DNA: TGTGCCAGCAGTTTTCGGGACTCCTACAATGAGCAGTTCTTC. Protein: CASSFRDSYNEQFF.

This sequence joins TRBV7-9 and TRBJ1-5, with D uncertain. Germline CDR1 reads SEHNR; CDR2 reads FQNEAQ (reference sequence). The CDR3 totals 12 residues. The V gene lost 2 bases and the J gene lost 9 bases, with 8 bases spanning the gap. This CDR3 is CASSLFDRPQHF. DNA for the CDR3: TGTGCCAGCAGCTTATTCGATCGGCCCCAGCATTTT.

This chain links TRBV7-3 with TRBJ2-6; D might be TRBD1 or TRBD2, each matching 5 bases. This CDR3 is built from 14 residues. The germline V gene encodes CDR1 SGHTA and CDR2 FQGTGA. Trimming took off 6 bases at V and 1 base at J, with 7 bases between the two ends. The CDR3 protein is CASSWGSGANVLTF. The DNA for the CDR3 is TGTGCCAGCAGTTGGGGGTCTGGGGCCAACGTCCTGACTTTC.

The chain recombines TRBV5-1 with TRBJ2-4, with D unclear. The CDR3 consists of 16 residues. V was clipped by 0 bases and J by 0 bases, with 10 bases between them. Germline assignment: CDR1 SGHRS and CDR2 YFSETQ. Written as DNA, the CDR3 is TGCGCCAGCAGCTTGGCGGCAGCCGTAGCCAAAAACATTCAGTACTTC. This sequence encodes CASSLAAAVAKNIQYF.

This chain joins TRBV29-1 and TRBJ2-2; tentative D call: TRBD2 (5 bases). CDR1 and CDR2 from the germline V gene are SQVTM and ANQGSEA. Trimming cost V 4 bases and J 5 bases, with 11 bases left between them. This CDR3 contains 13 residues. The CDR3 DNA sequence: TGCAGCGTTGGAGGGTGGGGTACCGGGGAGCTGTTTTTT. This translates into CSVGGWGTGELFF.

This chain uses TRBV20-1 with TRBJ2-1, with D possibly matching TRBD1 (5 bases). CDR3 length: 12 amino acids. V lost 6 bases to trimming and J lost 6 bases, with 12 bases between them. The V gene's germline CDR1 is DFQATT and CDR2 SNEGSKA (reference sequence). The CDR3 DNA reads as TGCAGTGCCTATGGGGCGGCCAATGAGCAGTTCTTC. This codes for CSAYGAANEQFF.

The chain combines TRBV7-8 with TRBJ2-5; D gene unclear. Trimming pared 6 bases from V and 4 bases from J, leaving 9 bases between. There are 12 residues in the CDR3. Germline V gene sequence: CDR1 SGHVS, CDR2 FQNEAQ. This CDR3 is CASRNLRETQYF. CDR3 nucleotide sequence: TGTGCCAGCAGGAATCTACGAGAGACCCAGTACTTC.

The J gene is TRBJ2-1, the V gene TRBV6-2 or TRBV6-3, with D hard to call. Germline V CDR1 and CDR2: MNHEY, SVGEGT. The CDR3 extends over 13 amino acids. V was trimmed by 2 bases and J by 10 bases, leaving 12 bases between them. The CDR3 is CASSYLSRAEQFF. As DNA, the CDR3 is TGTGCCAGCAGTTACCTTTCCCGGGCCGAGCAGTTCTTC.

Comment on this clonotype: Sequence at one end of the junction differs from germline and may be a read error. The chain uses TRBV7-9 and TRBJ2-1; no clear D. The CDR3 has 13 amino acids. Germline CDR1 is SEHNR and CDR2 is FQNEAQ (reference sequence). This CDR3 is CASNLVPGPEQFF. The CDR3 DNA sequence: TGTGCCAGCAACTTAGTACCCGGGCCTGAGCAGTTCTTC.

Of note for this clonotype: A much larger clone sits a single nucleotide away, making a read error possible. The CDR3 region has the DNA TGTGCCAGCAGCTCAGTTCATGGGGCCGAGGAGACCCAGTACTTC. Protein: CASSSVHGAEETQYF. J is TRBJ2-5 and V is TRBV28, with a tentative D call TRBD1 (5 bases). The CDR3 runs 15 residues. The ends were cut back, 6 bases at V and 5 bases at J, with 19 bases in the middle. The germline gives CDR1 MDHEN, CDR2 SYDVKM.

The V call is TRBV7-6, the J call TRBJ2-1; D unresolved. Germline CDR1 is SGHVS and CDR2 is FNYEAQ. The germline V and J ends were trimmed by 4 bases and 8 bases, with 15 bases remaining between them. The CDR3 extends over 14 amino acids. The CDR3 region has the DNA TGTGCCAGCAGCTCAGACACCTTGGCGGATGAGCAGTTCTTC. It is translated as CASSSDTLADEQFF.

This clonotype was counted between two and nine times. The chain joins TRBV5-4 to TRBJ1-1; a weak D match, TRBD1 (6 bases). Germline loops: CDR1 SGHNT, CDR2 YYREEE (reference sequence). The CDR3 length is 14 residues. Trimming took off 2 bases at V and 2 bases at J, with 10 bases between the two ends. The CDR3 DNA reads as TGTGCCAGCAGCTTCCTACAGGGAAACACTGAAGCTTTCTTT. Its protein product is CASSFLQGNTEAFF.

This clonotype has just one count. A junction end diverges from the germline sequence, so it may reflect a read error. Here the CDR3 reads CASSQSGSSYNGQFF. DNA for the CDR3: TGTGCCAGCAGCCAGAGCGGGAGCTCCTACAATGGGCAGTTCTTC. The V call is TRBV7-2, the J call TRBJ2-1; 8 bases are a match to TRBD2. Germline assignment: CDR1 SGHTA and CDR2 FQGNSA. This CDR3 spans 15 amino acids.

This clonotype was counted ten times or more. This chain uses TRBV27 with TRBJ2-7, with D perhaps matching TRBD1 (6 bases). Looked up from germline, CDR1 is MNHEY and CDR2 is SMNVEV (reference sequence). Trimming shortened V by 3 bases and J by 1 base, and 10 bases separated the two germline ends. The CDR3 has 14 amino acids. The CDR3 sequence is CASSLTGWSYEQYF. The CDR3 bases are TGTGCCAGCAGTTTGACAGGATGGTCCTACGAGCAGTACTTC.

This clonotype was recorded at least ten times. This chain connects TRBV2 to TRBJ1-5, with TRBD1 matching over 9 bases. The ends lost 6 bases at V and 9 bases at J; junction bases unmatched: 9. The CDR3 contains 14 residues. Germline V gives CDR1 SNHLY, CDR2 FYNNEI. The CDR3 DNA follows: TGTGCCAGCAGAGGACAGGGGAGCCTAGGGCCCCAGCATTTT. It encodes CASRGQGSLGPQHF.

The V and J genes are TRBV4-1 and TRBJ1-1; 11 bases fit TRBD1. CDR3 length equals 15 residues. CDR1 is MGHRA, CDR2 YSYEKL, per germline. V shed 5 bases and J 4 bases; nucleotides not matched to a gene: 6. The CDR3 DNA follows: TGCGCCAGCAGCGACGGGACAGGGGGGGGCACTGAAGCTTTCTTT. Residues: CASSDGTGGGTEAFF.

The chain carries TRBV7-9 and TRBJ2-2; D may correspond to TRBD1 or TRBD2 (6 bases each). CDR3 length: 15 amino acids. V was shortened by 3 bases and J by 6 bases, with 14 bases between the two germline ends. CDR1 SEHNR and CDR2 FQNEAQ come from the germline V gene (reference sequence). The CDR3 sequence is CASSFARGGAGELFF. DNA of the CDR3: TGTGCCAGCAGCTTCGCCAGGGGAGGCGCCGGGGAGCTGTTTTTT. Together with reference TRBV7-9 and TRBJ2-2, the CDR3 gives the full variable domain: DTGVSQNPRHKITKRGQNVTFRCDPISEHNRLYWYRQTLGQGPEFLTYFQNEAQLEKSRLLSDRFSAERPKGSFSTLEIQRTEQGDSAMYLCASSFARGGAGELFFGEGSRLTVL.

This clonotype was found a few times. The chain employs TRBV28 and TRBJ2-2; 9 bases agree with TRBD1. This CDR3 has 19 amino acids. Germline CDR1 is MDHEN and CDR2 is SYDVKM. The ends lost 3 bases at V and 2 bases at J; junction bases unmatched: 13. CDR3 coding DNA: TGTGCCAGCAGTTTTTTTGTTCCCCGGGACAGGGTAAACACCGGGGAGCTGTTTTTT. Its protein is CASSFFVPRDRVNTGELFF. Based on the CDR3 plus reference TRBV28 and TRBJ2-2, the full variable domain is DVKVTQSSRYLVKRTGEKVFLECVQDMDHENMFWYRQDPGLGLRLIYFSYDVKMKEKGDIPEGYSVSREKKERFSLILESASTNQTSMYLCASSFFVPRDRVNTGELFFGEGSRLTVL.

This clonotype came up a few times. The chain is built from TRBV20-1 and TRBJ1-4; 9 bases are shared with TRBD1. The ends lost 6 bases at V and 5 bases at J; junction bases unmatched: 13. Germline CDR1 is DFQATT and CDR2 is SNEGSKA (reference sequence). The CDR3 extends over 16 amino acids. CDR3 sequence reads: CSANNPGQGFNEKLFF. The DNA of the CDR3 is TGCAGTGCAAATAATCCGGGACAGGGCTTCAATGAAAAACTGTTTTTT.

The chain uses TRBV27 and TRBJ2-1; TRBD2 matches 7 bases. Germline trimming cut 3 bases from V and 9 bases from J; bases unmatched to any gene: 5. CDR3 length equals 13 residues. Germline V gene lookup returns CDR1 MNHEY and CDR2 SMNVEV (reference sequence). As DNA, the CDR3 is TGTGCCAGCAGTTTTGGGGGGGTTCGTGAGCAGTTCTTC. Translating it yields CASSFGGVREQFF.

J is TRBJ2-2 and V is TRBV5-6; a possible D gene is TRBD2 (5 bases). Trimming took 0 bases from V and 2 from J, leaving 17 bases between them. The CDR3 is 18 amino acids. Germline V gene lookup returns CDR1 SGHDT and CDR2 YYEEEE. The CDR3 is CASSLEAVGLANTGELFF. The CDR3 nucleotides are TGTGCCAGCAGCTTGGAGGCGGTCGGGCTAGCTAACACCGGGGAGCTGTTTTTT.

The CDR3 protein is CASSNGKGETQYF. In nucleotides, the CDR3 is TGTGCCAGTAGTAACGGGAAGGGAGAGACCCAGTACTTC. The chain combines TRBV19 with TRBJ2-5; a weak D match, TRBD2 (5 bases). Trimming left V 4 bases short and J 4 bases short, with 10 bases between. The germline V gene has CDR1 LNHDA and CDR2 SQIVND (reference sequence). This CDR3 is built from 13 residues. The whole variable domain, filled in from reference TRBV19 and TRBJ2-5, reads DGGITQSPKYLFRKEGQNVTLSCEQNLNHDAMYWYRQDPGQGLRLIYYSQIVNDFQKGDIAEGYSVSREKKESFPLTVTSAQKNPTAFYLCASSNGKGETQYFGPGTRLLVL.

The sample holds a few counts of this clonotype. CDR3 sequence reads: CASSLEGVGANVLTF. CDR3 sequence (DNA): TGTGCCAGCAGCTTAGAAGGGGTCGGGGCCAACGTCCTGACTTTC. V is TRBV7-2 and J is TRBJ2-6; D may be TRBD1 (5 bases). The CDR3 runs to 15 residues. Trimming pared 1 base from V and 4 bases from J, leaving 8 bases between. CDR1 is SGHTA, CDR2 FQGNSA, per germline.

The chain employs TRBV7-2 and TRBJ2-7, with TRBD2 identical over 9 bases. This CDR3 contains 17 residues. Per germline, CDR1 SGHTA and CDR2 FQGNSA. V lost 5 bases and J lost 0; bases outside the gene matches: 11. Here the CDR3 reads CASSPGLAGPSSYEQYF. The CDR3 DNA reads as TGTGCCAGCAGCCCCGGTCTAGCGGGACCCTCCTCCTACGAGCAGTACTTC.